A single sample is the source of the 24 T cell receptor beta chains below, sequenced in a study of blood T cell repertoires in COVID-19. The assay was immunoSEQ multiplex PCR, and TCRdb's table has in-frame clones only and misses some. This sample carries 160,000 or so clones, approximately 86% of them seen once, and the ten largest clones take about 1.4%. The sample was peripheral blood. The receptors come from a woman aged 45-59 years with acute or convalescent COVID-19.

CDR3 region: CASSSGGGGQPQHF. DNA of the CDR3: TGTGCCAGTAGTAGCGGGGGGGGAGGACAGCCCCAGCATTTT. The chain carries TRBV19 and TRBJ1-5, with D possibly being TRBD1 (5 bases). Germline CDR1 is LNHDA and CDR2 is SQIVND (reference sequence). V was shortened by 4 bases and J by 7 bases, with 14 bases between the two germline ends. This CDR3 spans 14 amino acids.

V gene TRBV5-1 combines with J gene TRBJ2-2, with D perhaps matching TRBD1 (6 bases). V was trimmed by 4 bases and J by 8 bases, leaving 12 bases between them. This CDR3 comprises 13 residues. Germline CDR1 SGHRS, CDR2 YFSETQ. CDR3 coding DNA: TGCGCCAGCAGCACAGGGTCGGTGGGGGAGCTGTTTTTT. It encodes CASSTGSVGELFF.

This clone was seen only once. The genes are TRBV2 and TRBJ2-3; tentatively, D is TRBD1 (6 bases). Trimming took 5 bases from V and 0 from J, leaving 12 bases between them. The germline gives CDR1 SNHLY, CDR2 FYNNEI. This CDR3 contains 15 residues. This CDR3 is CASSIQGSSTDTQYF. CDR3 sequence (DNA): TGTGCCAGCAGTATACAGGGCTCTAGCACAGATACGCAGTATTTT.

The table lists this clone with a count of one. CDR3 region: CASSRLGGAYEQYF. CDR3 DNA: TGTGCCAGTAGCCGCTTGGGGGGGGCCTACGAGCAGTACTTC. The V and J genes are TRBV19 and TRBJ2-7, with 7 bases lining up with TRBD2. The CDR3 is 14 residues long. The trim removed 6 bases at V and 2 bases at J, leaving 7 bases unmatched. Germline lookup yields CDR1 LNHDA and CDR2 SQIVND (reference sequence).

J is TRBJ2-7 and V is TRBV27; the D is unclear. The V and J ends lost 3 bases and 6 bases respectively, with 12 bases between them. The CDR3 contains 13 residues. The V gene's germline CDR1 is MNHEY and CDR2 SMNVEV (reference sequence). The chain's CDR3 is CASSFTLGREQYF. The CDR3 DNA reads TGTGCCAGCAGTTTCACCCTAGGCCGCGAGCAGTACTTC.

V is TRBV10-3 and J is TRBJ2-4; no definite D call. From germline, CDR1 is ENHRY and CDR2 SYGVKD. This CDR3 contains 15 residues. Trimming pared 6 bases from V and 0 bases from J, leaving 12 bases between. Here the CDR3 reads CAISDPGQAKNIQYF. Here the CDR3 DNA reads TGTGCCATCAGCGACCCGGGTCAAGCCAAAAACATTCAGTACTTC.

The V call is TRBV2, the J call TRBJ1-5, with TRBD1 matching over 9 bases. After removal of 5 bases from V and 4 bases from J, the junction contained 6 bases not matched to a gene. The CDR3 has 15 residues. Germline values: CDR1 SNHLY, CDR2 FYNNEI. CDR3 residues: CASSISGTGNQPQHF. In DNA, the CDR3 is TGTGCCAGCAGTATCTCCGGGACAGGGAATCAGCCCCAGCATTTT.

The chain couples TRBV18 to TRBJ1-2; D unclear. The CDR3 covers 13 residues. Trimming left V 3 bases short and J 3 bases short, with 8 bases between. CDR1 and CDR2 (germline): KGHSH, LQKENI. Here the CDR3 DNA reads TGTGCCAGCTCACCCGCAGGCGACTATGGCTACACCTTC. It is translated as CASSPAGDYGYTF. Supplemented by reference TRBV18 and TRBJ1-2, the full variable domain reads NAGVMQNPRHLVRRRGQEARLRCSPMKGHSHVYWYRQLPEEGLKFMVYLQKENIIDESGMPKERFSAEFPKEGPSILRIQQVVRGDSAAYFCASSPAGDYGYTFGSGTRLTVV.

V is TRBV11-2 and J is TRBJ1-4, with 9 bases matching TRBD1. The V gene end was trimmed by 3 bases and the J gene end by 7 bases; junction bases not matched to a gene: 9. This CDR3 is built from 16 residues. CDR1 SGHAT and CDR2 FQNNGV come from the germline V gene. The CDR3 is CASSLSPGQGVEKLFF. The CDR3 nucleotides are TGTGCCAGCAGCTTGTCGCCGGGACAGGGTGTTGAAAAACTGTTTTTT.

V is TRBV6-6 and J is TRBJ2-1, with D unresolved. CDR1 is MNHNY and CDR2 is SVGAGI in the germline V gene (reference sequence). This CDR3 comprises 13 residues. V gave up 4 bases and J gave up 6 bases, with 10 bases separating them. This CDR3 is CASSWSYPNEQFF. CDR3 DNA sequence: TGTGCCAGCAGTTGGAGCTACCCCAATGAGCAGTTCTTC.

CDR3 amino acids: CASSVGTDSNQPQHF. The CDR3 DNA is TGTGCCAGCAGTGTCGGGACAGATAGCAATCAGCCCCAGCATTTT. The chain uses TRBV2 and TRBJ1-5; TRBD1 matches at 7 bases. The CDR3 runs to 15 residues. Germline V gene sequence: CDR1 SNHLY, CDR2 FYNNEI. V gave up 4 bases and J gave up 0 bases; unmatched junction bases: 3.

The table lists this clone with a few counts. The genes are TRBV21-1 and TRBJ1-4. TRBV21-1 corresponds to a pseudogene. The CDR3 contains 17 residues. The CDR3, as DNA: TGTGCCAGCAGCGCCCCCCGGGGAGGCATAGATAATGAAAAACTGTTTTTT. Protein sequence: CASSAPRGGIDNEKLFF.

V and J are TRBV7-2 and TRBJ1-6; 11 bases fit TRBD1. The CDR3 consists of 16 residues. J was trimmed by 9 bases and V by 1 base; bases with no gene match: 5. CDR1 SGHTA and CDR2 FQGNSA come from the germline V gene. CDR3 nucleotide sequence: TGTGCCAGCAGCTTAGGGACAGGGGGCAGTGGTTCACCCCTCCACTTT. This translates into CASSLGTGGSGSPLHF.

CDR3 residues: CASSLPQSELTEAFF. DNA for the CDR3: TGTGCCAGCAGCTTACCCCAATCTGAACTCACTGAAGCTTTCTTT. The V gene is TRBV7-9, the J gene TRBJ1-1; D is unresolved. The CDR3 length is 15 residues. Germline V gene lookup returns CDR1 SEHNR and CDR2 FQNEAQ (reference sequence). Deletions cut 2 bases from V and 4 bases from J, with 14 bases between.

The chain joins TRBV30 to TRBJ1-4; maybe TRBD1 (5 bases). V lost 2 bases and J 8 bases, leaving 15 bases between the germline ends. The V gene's germline CDR1 is GTSNPN and CDR2 SVGIG (reference sequence). This CDR3 contains 14 residues. The CDR3 region is CAWSPRGGSEKLFF. CDR3 bases: TGTGCCTGGAGTCCCCGGGGGGGTTCGGAAAAACTGTTTTTT.

The V call is TRBV12-2, the J call TRBJ2-7; the D segment call TRBD2 is taken from the table without a DNA check. TRBV12-2 is listed as a pseudogene. The CDR3 extends over 16 amino acids. The CDR3 loop reads CASRDMVGRELSEQYF. DNA for the CDR3: TGTGCAAGTCGCGATATGGTGGGGCGGGAGCTTTCCGAGCAGTACTTC.

V is TRBV7-9 and J is TRBJ2-1; 7 bases line up with TRBD2. The V and J ends lost 4 bases and 7 bases, in that order; junction bases with no gene match: 16. Germline CDR1 is SEHNR and CDR2 is FQNEAQ (reference sequence). This CDR3 comprises 17 residues. The CDR3 nucleotides read TGTGCCAGCAGCTCCTCGGCGACTAGCAAGGATAGGAATGAGCAGTTCTTC. This sequence encodes CASSSSATSKDRNEQFF.

The chain links TRBV11-2 to TRBJ2-1; 8 nucleotides agree with TRBD2. The V gene's germline CDR1 is SGHAT and CDR2 FQNNGV. V shed 6 bases and J 5 bases; nucleotides not matched to a gene: 9. The CDR3 covers 15 residues. As DNA, the CDR3 is TGTGCCAGCAGACATTTGACTAGCGTGAACAATGAGCAGTTCTTC. Translated, it gives CASRHLTSVNNEQFF.

This chain connects TRBV4-1 to TRBJ1-2; TRBD1 aligns across 11 bases. CDR3 length: 18 amino acids. Trimming cost V 0 bases and J 2 bases; bases outside gene matches: 8. Germline V gives CDR1 MGHRA, CDR2 YSYEKL. The CDR3 nucleotides read TGCGCCAGCAGCCAAGATCGGACAGGGGGCGCGAGAAACTATGGCTACACCTTC. It yields the protein CASSQDRTGGARNYGYTF.

V usage is TRBV5-1 and J usage is TRBJ2-7; 7 positions match TRBD1. Germline V gene sequence: CDR1 SGHRS, CDR2 YFSETQ. This CDR3 contains 14 residues. V lost 4 bases, J lost 2 bases, and 6 bases stayed unmatched. The CDR3 reads CASSLSTGPYEQYF. In DNA form, the CDR3 reads TGCGCCAGCAGCCTATCGACAGGGCCCTACGAGCAGTACTTC.

This chain links TRBV6-5 with TRBJ2-5; 9 bases agree with TRBD1. Germline V lookup: CDR1 MNHEY, CDR2 SVGAGI. V lost 4 bases, J lost 4 bases, and 7 bases stayed unmatched. CDR3 length: 15 amino acids. The CDR3 nucleotides are TGTGCCAGCAGTTGGACAGGGGTTCATCCAGAGACCCAGTACTTC. This encodes CASSWTGVHPETQYF.

The chain joins TRBV3-1 (or the pseudogene TRBV3-2) to TRBJ1-4; D possibly corresponds to TRBD1 (5 bases). Germline V CDR1 and CDR2: LGHDT, YNNKEL (reference sequence). The V end was cut by 0 bases, the J end by 5 bases, with 13 bases between. This CDR3 has 16 residues. CDR3: CASSQDPWRGNEKLFF. In nucleotides, the CDR3 is TGTGCCAGCAGCCAAGATCCATGGAGGGGAAATGAAAAACTGTTTTTT.

V usage is TRBV12-3 or TRBV12-4 and J usage is TRBJ1-1, with D hard to call. V lost 3 bases and J lost 0, with 5 bases in between. The CDR3 has 13 amino acids. Here the CDR3 reads CASSFGMNTEAFF. CDR3 bases: TGTGCCAGCAGTTTCGGTATGAACACTGAAGCTTTCTTT.

The chain is built from TRBV10-3 and TRBJ1-2; maybe TRBD1 (6 bases). Germline V gene data show CDR1 as ENHRY and CDR2 as SYGVKD. With 9 bases removed from V and 8 bases from J, the gap between germline ends came to 19 bases. CDR3 size: 13 residues. The CDR3 DNA reads as TGTGCCATGCGACAGGCCTCGAGTGCGGGCTACACCTTC. Translation gives CAMRQASSAGYTF.